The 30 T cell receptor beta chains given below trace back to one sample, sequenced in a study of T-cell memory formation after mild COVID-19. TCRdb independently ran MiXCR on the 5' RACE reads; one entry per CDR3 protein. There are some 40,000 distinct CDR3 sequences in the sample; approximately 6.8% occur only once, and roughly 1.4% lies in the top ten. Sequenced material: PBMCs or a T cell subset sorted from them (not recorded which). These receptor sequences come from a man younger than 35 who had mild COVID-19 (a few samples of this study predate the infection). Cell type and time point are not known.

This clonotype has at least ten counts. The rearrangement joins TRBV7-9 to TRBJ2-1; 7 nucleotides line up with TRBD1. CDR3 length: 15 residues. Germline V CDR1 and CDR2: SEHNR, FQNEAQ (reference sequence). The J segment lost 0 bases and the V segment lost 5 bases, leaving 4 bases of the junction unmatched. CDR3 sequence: CASSQTGYSYNEQFF. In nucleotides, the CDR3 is TGTGCCAGCAGCCAGACAGGGTACTCCTACAATGAGCAGTTCTTC.

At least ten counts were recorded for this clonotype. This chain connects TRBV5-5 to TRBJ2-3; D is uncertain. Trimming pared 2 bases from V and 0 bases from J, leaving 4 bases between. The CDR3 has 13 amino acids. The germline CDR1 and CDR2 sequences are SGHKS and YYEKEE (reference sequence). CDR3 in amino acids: CASSFLSTDTQYF. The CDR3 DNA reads TGTGCCAGCAGCTTTTTGAGCACAGATACGCAGTATTTT.

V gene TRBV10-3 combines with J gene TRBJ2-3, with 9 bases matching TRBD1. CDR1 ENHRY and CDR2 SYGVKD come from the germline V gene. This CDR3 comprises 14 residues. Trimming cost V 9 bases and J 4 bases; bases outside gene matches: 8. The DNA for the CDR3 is TGTGCCATATCCGGGACAGGGTGGGCAGATACGCAGTATTTT. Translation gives CAISGTGWADTQYF.

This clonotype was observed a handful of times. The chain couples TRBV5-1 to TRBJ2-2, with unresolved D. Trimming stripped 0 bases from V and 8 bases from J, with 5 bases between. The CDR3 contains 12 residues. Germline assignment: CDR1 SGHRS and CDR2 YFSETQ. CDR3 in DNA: TGCGCCAGCAGCTTGGGCGCTGGGGAGCTGTTTTTT. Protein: CASSLGAGELFF.

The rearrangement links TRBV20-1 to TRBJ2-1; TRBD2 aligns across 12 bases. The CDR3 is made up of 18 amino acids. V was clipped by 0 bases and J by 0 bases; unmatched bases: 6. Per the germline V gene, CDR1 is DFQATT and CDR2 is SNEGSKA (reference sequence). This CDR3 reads CSARDPSGGAGSYNEQFF. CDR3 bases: TGCAGTGCTAGAGACCCTAGCGGGGGGGCCGGCTCCTACAATGAGCAGTTCTTC.

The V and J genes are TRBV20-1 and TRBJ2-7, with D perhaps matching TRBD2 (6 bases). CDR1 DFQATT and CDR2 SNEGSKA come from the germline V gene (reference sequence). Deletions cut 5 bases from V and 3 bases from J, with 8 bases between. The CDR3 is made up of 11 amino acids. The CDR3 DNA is TGCAGTGCTTCTAGCGACTACGAGCAGTACTTC. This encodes CSASSDYEQYF.

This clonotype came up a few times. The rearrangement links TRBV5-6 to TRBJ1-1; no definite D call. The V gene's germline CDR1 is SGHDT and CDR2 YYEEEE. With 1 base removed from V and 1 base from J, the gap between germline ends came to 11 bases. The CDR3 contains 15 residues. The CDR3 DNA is TGTGCCAGCAGCTTGAAAGGCAGAGCGAACACTGAAGCTTTCTTT. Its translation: CASSLKGRANTEAFF.

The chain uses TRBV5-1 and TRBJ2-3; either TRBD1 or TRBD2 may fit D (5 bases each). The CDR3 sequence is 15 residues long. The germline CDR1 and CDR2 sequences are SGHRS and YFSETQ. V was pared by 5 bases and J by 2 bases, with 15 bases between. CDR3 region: CASRGPTLNTDTQYF. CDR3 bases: TGCGCCAGCAGGGGACCTACTCTAAACACAGATACGCAGTATTTT.

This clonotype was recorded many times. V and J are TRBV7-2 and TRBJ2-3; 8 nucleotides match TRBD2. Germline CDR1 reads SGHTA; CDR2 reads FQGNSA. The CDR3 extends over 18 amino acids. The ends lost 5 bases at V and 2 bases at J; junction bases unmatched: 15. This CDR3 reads CASSPRAGGAPLTDTQYF. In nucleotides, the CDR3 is TGTGCCAGCAGCCCCCGAGCCGGGGGGGCCCCCCTCACAGATACGCAGTATTTT.

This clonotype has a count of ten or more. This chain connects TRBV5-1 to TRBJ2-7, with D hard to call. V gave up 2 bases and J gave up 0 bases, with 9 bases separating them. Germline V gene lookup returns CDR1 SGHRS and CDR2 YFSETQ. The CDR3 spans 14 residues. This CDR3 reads CASSFARPSYEQYV. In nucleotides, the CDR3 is TGCGCCAGCAGCTTTGCCAGGCCCTCCTACGAGCAGTACGTC.

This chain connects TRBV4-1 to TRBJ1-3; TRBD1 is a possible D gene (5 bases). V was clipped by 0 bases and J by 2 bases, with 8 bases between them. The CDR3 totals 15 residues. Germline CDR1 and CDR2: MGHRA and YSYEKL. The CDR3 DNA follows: TGCGCCAGCAGCCAAGAAAGCAGGGCTGGAAACACCATATATTTT. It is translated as CASSQESRAGNTIYF.

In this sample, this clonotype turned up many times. CDR3 amino acids: CASSDYGGRETQYF. CDR3 DNA: TGTGCCAGCAGTGATTATGGAGGGAGGGAGACCCAGTACTTC. This chain links TRBV12-3 or TRBV12-4 with TRBJ2-5, with a possible D match to TRBD2 (6 bases). The germline V and J ends were trimmed by 5 bases and 5 bases, with 15 bases remaining between them. This CDR3 is built from 14 residues.

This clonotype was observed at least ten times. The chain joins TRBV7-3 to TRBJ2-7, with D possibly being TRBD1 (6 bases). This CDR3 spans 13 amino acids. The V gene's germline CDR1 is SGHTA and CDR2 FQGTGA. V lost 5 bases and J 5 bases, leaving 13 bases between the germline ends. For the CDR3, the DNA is TGTGCCAGCAGCATAGGACAGAATAACGAGCAGTACTTC. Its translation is CASSIGQNNEQYF.

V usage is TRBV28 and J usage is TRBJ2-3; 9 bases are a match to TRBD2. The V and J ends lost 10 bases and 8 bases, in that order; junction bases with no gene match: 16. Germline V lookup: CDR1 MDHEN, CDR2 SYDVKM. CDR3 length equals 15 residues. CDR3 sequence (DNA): TGTGCCACCCGAGCGGGGGGAGCAGGGCTAGGTACGCAGTATTTT. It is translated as CATRAGGAGLGTQYF.

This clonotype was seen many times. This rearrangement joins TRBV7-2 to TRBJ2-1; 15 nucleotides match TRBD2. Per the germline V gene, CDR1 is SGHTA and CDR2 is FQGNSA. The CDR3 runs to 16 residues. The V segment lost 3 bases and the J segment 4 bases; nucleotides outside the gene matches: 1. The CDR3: CASSFGTSGGYNEQFF. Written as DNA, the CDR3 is TGTGCCAGCAGCTTTGGGACTAGCGGGGGGTACAATGAGCAGTTCTTC.

CDR3 region: CATSRDGGQGALNEQYV. The CDR3 bases are TGTGCCACCAGCAGAGATGGGGGACAGGGGGCGCTTAACGAGCAGTACGTC. This sequence joins TRBV15 and TRBJ2-7; TRBD1 agrees at 12 bases. The germline CDR1 and CDR2 sequences are LNHNV and YYDKDF (reference sequence). Unmatched junction bases numbered 8, after V lost 0 bases and J lost 5 bases. The CDR3 loop spans 17 amino acids.

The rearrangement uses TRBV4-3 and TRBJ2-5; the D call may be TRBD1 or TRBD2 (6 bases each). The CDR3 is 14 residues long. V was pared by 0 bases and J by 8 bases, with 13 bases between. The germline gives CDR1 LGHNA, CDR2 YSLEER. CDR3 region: CASSQETLGGTQYF. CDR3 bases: TGCGCCAGCAGCCAAGAAACCCTCGGGGGCACCCAGTACTTC.

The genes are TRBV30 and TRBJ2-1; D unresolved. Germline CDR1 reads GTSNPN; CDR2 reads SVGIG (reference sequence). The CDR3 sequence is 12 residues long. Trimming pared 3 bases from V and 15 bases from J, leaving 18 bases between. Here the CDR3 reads CAWRHTQTRPFF. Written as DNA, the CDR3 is TGTGCCTGGAGACACACCCAAACGCGCCCGTTCTTC.

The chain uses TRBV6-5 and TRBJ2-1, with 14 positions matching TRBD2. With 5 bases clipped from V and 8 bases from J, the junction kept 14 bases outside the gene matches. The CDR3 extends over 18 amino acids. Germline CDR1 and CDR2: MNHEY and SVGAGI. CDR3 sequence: CASSGPLGTSGGAYEQFF. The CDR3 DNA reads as TGTGCCAGCAGTGGCCCCCTCGGGACTAGCGGGGGAGCGTATGAGCAGTTCTTC.

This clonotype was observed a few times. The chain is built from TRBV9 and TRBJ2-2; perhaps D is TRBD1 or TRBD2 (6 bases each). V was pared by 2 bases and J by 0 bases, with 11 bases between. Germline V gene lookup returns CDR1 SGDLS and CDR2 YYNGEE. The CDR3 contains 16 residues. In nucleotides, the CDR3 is TGTGCCAGCAGCGTTGACGGGGGCGCGAACACCGGGGAGCTGTTTTTT. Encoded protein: CASSVDGGANTGELFF.

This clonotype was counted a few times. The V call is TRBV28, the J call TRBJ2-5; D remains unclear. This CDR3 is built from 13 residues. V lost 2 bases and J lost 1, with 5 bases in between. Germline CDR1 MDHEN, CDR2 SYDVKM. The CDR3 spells CASSLPAQETQYF. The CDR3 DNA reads TGTGCCAGCAGTTTACCAGCCCAAGAGACCCAGTACTTC.

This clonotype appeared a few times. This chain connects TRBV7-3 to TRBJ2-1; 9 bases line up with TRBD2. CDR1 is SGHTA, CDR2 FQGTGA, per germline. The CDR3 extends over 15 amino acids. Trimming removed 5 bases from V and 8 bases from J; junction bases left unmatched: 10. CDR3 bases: TGTGCCAGCAGCCTAGGACTAGCGCCCCGGGATGAGCAGTTCTTC. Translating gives CASSLGLAPRDEQFF. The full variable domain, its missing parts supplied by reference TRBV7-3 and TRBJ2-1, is GAGVSQTPSNKVTEKGKYVELRCDPISGHTALYWYRQSLGQGPEFLIYFQGTGAADDSGLPNDRFFAVRPEGSVSTLKIQRTERGDSAVYLCASSLGLAPRDEQFFGPGTRLTVL.

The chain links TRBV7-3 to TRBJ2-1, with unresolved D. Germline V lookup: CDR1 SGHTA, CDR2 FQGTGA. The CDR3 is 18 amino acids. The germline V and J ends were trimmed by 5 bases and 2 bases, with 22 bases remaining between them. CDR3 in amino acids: CASSTSVIRRQPYNEQFF. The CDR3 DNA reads TGTGCCAGCAGCACATCTGTCATCAGGCGCCAGCCCTACAATGAGCAGTTCTTC.

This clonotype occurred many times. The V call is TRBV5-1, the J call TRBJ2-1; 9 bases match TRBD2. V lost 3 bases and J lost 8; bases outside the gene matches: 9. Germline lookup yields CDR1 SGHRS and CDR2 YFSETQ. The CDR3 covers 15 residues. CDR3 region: CASSSPSGAGHEQFF. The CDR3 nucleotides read TGCGCCAGCAGCTCCCCTAGCGGGGCGGGACATGAGCAGTTCTTC.

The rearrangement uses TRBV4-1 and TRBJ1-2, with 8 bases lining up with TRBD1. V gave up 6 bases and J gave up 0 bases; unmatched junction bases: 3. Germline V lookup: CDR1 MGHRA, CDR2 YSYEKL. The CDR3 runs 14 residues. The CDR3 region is CASRQQGANYGYTF. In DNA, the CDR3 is TGCGCCAGCAGACAACAGGGGGCTAACTATGGCTACACCTTC.

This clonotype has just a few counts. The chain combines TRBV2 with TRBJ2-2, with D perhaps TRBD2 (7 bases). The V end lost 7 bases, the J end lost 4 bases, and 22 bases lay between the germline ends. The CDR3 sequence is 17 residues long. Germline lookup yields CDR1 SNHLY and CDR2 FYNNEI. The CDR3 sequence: CASKPPRGAHGTGELFF. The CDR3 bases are TGTGCCAGCAAGCCCCCCCGGGGGGCACATGGCACCGGGGAGCTGTTTTTT.

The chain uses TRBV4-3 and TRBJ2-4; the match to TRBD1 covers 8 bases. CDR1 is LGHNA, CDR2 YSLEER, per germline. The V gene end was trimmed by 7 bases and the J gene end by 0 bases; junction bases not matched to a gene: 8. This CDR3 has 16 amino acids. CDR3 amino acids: CASKKDRAGAKNIQYF. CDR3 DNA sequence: TGCGCCAGCAAAAAGGACAGGGCTGGAGCCAAAAACATTCAGTACTTC.

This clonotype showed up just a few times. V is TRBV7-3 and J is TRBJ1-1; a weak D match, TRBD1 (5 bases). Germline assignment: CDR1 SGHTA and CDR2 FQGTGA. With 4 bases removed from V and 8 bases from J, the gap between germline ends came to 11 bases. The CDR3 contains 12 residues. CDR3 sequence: CASSSGRGEAFF. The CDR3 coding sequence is TGTGCCAGCAGCTCCGGGAGGGGCGAAGCTTTCTTT.

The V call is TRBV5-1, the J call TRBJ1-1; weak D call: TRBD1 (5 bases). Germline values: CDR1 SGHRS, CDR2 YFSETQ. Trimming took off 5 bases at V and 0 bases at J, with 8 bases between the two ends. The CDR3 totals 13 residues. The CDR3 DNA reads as TGCGCCAGCAGTCCAGGGATGAACACTGAAGCTTTCTTT. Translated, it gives CASSPGMNTEAFF.

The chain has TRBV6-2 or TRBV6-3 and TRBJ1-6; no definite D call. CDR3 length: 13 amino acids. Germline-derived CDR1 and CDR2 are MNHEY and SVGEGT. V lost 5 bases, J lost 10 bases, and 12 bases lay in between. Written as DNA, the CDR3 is TGTGCCAGCAGTGGACGGAGTAGATCACCCCTCCACTTT. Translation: CASSGRSRSPLHF.